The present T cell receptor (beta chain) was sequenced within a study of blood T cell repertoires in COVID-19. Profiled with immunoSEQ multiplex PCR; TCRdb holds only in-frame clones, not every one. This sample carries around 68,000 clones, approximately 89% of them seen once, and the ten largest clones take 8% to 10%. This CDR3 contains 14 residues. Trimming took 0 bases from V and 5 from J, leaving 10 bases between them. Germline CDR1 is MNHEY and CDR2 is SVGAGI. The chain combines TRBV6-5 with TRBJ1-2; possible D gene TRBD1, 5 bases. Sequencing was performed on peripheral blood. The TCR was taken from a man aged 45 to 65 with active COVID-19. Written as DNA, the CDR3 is TGTGCCAGCAGTTACTCGATAGGGGCGTATGGCTACACCTTC. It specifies CASSYSIGAYGYTF.